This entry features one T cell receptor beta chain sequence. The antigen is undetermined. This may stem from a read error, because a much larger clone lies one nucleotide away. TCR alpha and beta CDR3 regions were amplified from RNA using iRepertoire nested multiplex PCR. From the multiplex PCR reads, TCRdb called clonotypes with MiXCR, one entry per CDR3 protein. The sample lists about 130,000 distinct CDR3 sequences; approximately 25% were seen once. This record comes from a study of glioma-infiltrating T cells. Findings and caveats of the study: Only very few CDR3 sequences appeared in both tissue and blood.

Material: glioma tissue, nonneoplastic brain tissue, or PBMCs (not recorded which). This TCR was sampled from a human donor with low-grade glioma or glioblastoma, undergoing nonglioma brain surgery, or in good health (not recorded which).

The DNA of the CDR3 is TGTGCCAGCCGGGACAGCGCTTACGAGCAGTACTTC. Its translation: CASRDSAYEQYF. V gene TRBV19 combines with J gene TRBJ2-7; 7 bases fit TRBD1. The CDR3 consists of 12 residues. Germline-derived CDR1 and CDR2 are LNHDA and SQIVND (reference sequence). J gave up 4 bases and V 9 bases, and 6 bases lay outside the gene matches.